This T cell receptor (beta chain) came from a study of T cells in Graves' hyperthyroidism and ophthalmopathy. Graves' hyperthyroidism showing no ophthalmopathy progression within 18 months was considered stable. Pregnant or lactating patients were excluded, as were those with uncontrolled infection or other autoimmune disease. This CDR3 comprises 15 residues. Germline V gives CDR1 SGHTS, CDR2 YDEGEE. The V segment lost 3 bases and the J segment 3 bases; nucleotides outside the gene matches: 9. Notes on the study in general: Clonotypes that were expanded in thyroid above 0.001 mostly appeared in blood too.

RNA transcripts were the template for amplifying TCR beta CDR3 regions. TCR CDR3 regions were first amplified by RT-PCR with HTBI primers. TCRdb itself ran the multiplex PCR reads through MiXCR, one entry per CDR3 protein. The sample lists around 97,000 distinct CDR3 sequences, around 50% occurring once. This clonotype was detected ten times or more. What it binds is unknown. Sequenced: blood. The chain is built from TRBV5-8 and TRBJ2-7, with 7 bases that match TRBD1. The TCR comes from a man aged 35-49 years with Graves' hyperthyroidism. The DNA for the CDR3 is TGTGCCAGCAGCTCCTTTGACAGGGCGGTCTACGAGCAGTACTTC. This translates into CASSSFDRAVYEQYF. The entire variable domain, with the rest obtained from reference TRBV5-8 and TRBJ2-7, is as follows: EAGVTQSPTHLIKTRGQQATLRCSPISGHTSVYWYQQALGLGLQFLLWYDEGEERNRGNFPPRFSGRQFPNYSSELNVNALELEDSALYLCASSSFDRAVYEQYFGPGTRLTVT.